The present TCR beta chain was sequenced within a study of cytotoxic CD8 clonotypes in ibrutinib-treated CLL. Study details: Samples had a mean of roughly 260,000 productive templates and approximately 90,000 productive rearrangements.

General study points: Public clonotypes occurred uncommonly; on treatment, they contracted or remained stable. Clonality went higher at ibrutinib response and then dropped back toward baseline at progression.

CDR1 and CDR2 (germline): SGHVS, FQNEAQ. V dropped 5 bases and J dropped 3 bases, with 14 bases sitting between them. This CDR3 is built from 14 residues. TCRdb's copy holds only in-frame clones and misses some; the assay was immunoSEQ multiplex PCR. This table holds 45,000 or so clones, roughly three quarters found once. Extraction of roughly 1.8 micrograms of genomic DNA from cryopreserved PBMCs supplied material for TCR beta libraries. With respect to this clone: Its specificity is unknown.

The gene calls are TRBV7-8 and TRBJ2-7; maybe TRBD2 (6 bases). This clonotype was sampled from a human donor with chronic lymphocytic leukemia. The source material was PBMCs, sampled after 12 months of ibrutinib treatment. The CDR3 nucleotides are TGTGCCAGCAGCACGGGACTCCCATTCTACGAGCAGTACTTC. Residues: CASSTGLPFYEQYF.